These 9 T cell receptor beta chains share one sample of origin, sequenced in a study of T cell responses to AZD1222 COVID-19 vaccine. Using immunoSEQ multiplex PCR, the repertoire was profiled, and TCRdb retains in-frame clones only, with some absent. The table records some 140,000 clones, about 90% of them present only once. This sample comprised peripheral blood, obtained on day 0 of AZD1222 vaccination. The receptors were sampled from an adult in good health.

The V and J genes are TRBV7-2 and TRBJ1-3; 8 nucleotides agree with TRBD1. The CDR3 length is 15 residues. CDR1 is SGHTA, CDR2 FQGNSA, per germline. V lost 6 bases to trimming and J lost 0 bases; unmatched junction nucleotides: 4. As DNA, the CDR3 is TGTGCCAGCAGGGACAGGGATTACTCTGGAAACACCATATATTTT. Amino acid sequence: CASRDRDYSGNTIYF.

V is TRBV2 and J is TRBJ1-1, with D perhaps matching TRBD1 (5 bases). Germline V lookup: CDR1 SNHLY, CDR2 FYNNEI. V was shortened by 5 bases and J by 6 bases, with 10 bases between the two germline ends. The CDR3 totals 12 residues. The CDR3 DNA follows: TGTGCCAGCAGTCAGGGTTTAGCTGAAGCTTTCTTT. This sequence encodes CASSQGLAEAFF.

This clone was observed a few times. The gene calls are TRBV6-2 or TRBV6-3 and TRBJ1-1, with 7 bases identical to TRBD1. The CDR3 length is 16 residues. The ends lost 6 bases at V and 3 bases at J; junction bases unmatched: 13. Per the germline V gene, CDR1 is MNHEY and CDR2 is SVGEGT. CDR3 residues: CASSLPWTGGDTEAFF. CDR3 bases: TGTGCCAGCAGCCTACCTTGGACAGGCGGGGACACTGAAGCTTTCTTT.

The genes are TRBV5-1 and TRBJ2-3; 8 bases line up with TRBD1. J lost 6 bases, V lost 4 bases, and 10 bases had no gene match. The V gene's germline CDR1 is SGHRS and CDR2 YFSETQ. CDR3 length equals 15 residues. The CDR3 protein is CASSPDRADLDTQYF. Written as DNA, the CDR3 is TGCGCCAGCAGCCCGGACAGGGCAGATTTGGATACGCAGTATTTT.

The chain combines TRBV7-2 with TRBJ1-1; 7 bases agree with TRBD1. V trimming: 10 bases; J trimming: 4 bases; junction bases outside the gene matches: 9. Germline loops: CDR1 SGHTA, CDR2 FQGNSA. CDR3 length: 13 residues. CDR3 region: CATTQGRGTEAFF. The CDR3 nucleotides are TGTGCCACAACACAGGGGAGGGGCACTGAAGCTTTCTTT.

This clone was picked up one time. This chain uses TRBV3-1 (or the pseudogene TRBV3-2) with TRBJ2-2, with D possibly TRBD1 on 5 matching bases. Germline V lookup: CDR1 LGHDT, CDR2 YNNKEL (reference sequence). CDR3 length: 16 residues. Trimming removed 0 bases from V and 0 bases from J, with 8 bases in between. CDR3 sequence (DNA): TGTGCCAGCAGCCAAGAGTCAGGGACGAACACCGGGGAGCTGTTTTTT. Its protein is CASSQESGTNTGELFF.

This clone was counted a few times. The rearrangement uses TRBV2 and TRBJ2-4, with D maybe TRBD1 (5 bases). The CDR3 covers 16 residues. The V gene lost 2 bases and the J gene lost 5 bases, with 16 bases spanning the gap. The germline V gene encodes CDR1 SNHLY and CDR2 FYNNEI. CDR3 sequence reads: CASSELPDSIENIQYF. The CDR3 DNA reads TGTGCCAGCAGTGAACTGCCCGACAGCATTGAAAACATTCAGTACTTC. The full variable domain, rest sourced from reference TRBV2 and TRBJ2-4, is EPEVTQTPSHQVTQMGQEVILRCVPISNHLYFYWYRQILGQKVEFLVSFYNNEISEKSEIFDDQFSVERPDGSNFTLKIRSTKLEDSAMYFCASSELPDSIENIQYFGAGTRLSVL.

This clone was seen only once. The V and J genes are TRBV14 and TRBJ2-3, with a weak D call TRBD1 (6 bases). This CDR3 contains 17 residues. With 0 bases removed from V and 3 bases from J, the gap between germline ends came to 16 bases. CDR1 and CDR2 (germline): SGHDN, FVKESK. CDR3 protein: CASSQDLTGWWTDTQYF. The CDR3, as DNA: TGTGCCAGCAGCCAAGATTTAACAGGGTGGTGGACAGATACGCAGTATTTT.

This chain links TRBV30 with TRBJ1-1; a possible D gene is TRBD1 (5 bases). The V gene's germline CDR1 is GTSNPN and CDR2 SVGIG (reference sequence). The CDR3 extends over 12 amino acids. Trimming pared 5 bases from V and 0 bases from J, leaving 7 bases between. The CDR3 DNA sequence: TGTGCCTGGGGGACCTTGAACACTGAAGCTTTCTTT. Its protein product is CAWGTLNTEAFF.